A single sample is the source of the 28 T cell receptor beta chains below, sequenced in a study of cytomegalovirus exposure and HLA in healthy donors. The PCR was carried out with 60 Vbeta primers and 13 Jbeta primers. Data came from immunoSEQ multiplex PCR; TCRdb stores just in-frame clones and leaves some out. The sample table sets out about 120,000 clones. The sample consisted of PBMCs. Receptors originate from a woman between 40 and 55 years old in good health and CMV-seropositive.

The chain combines TRBV7-3 with TRBJ2-3, with 14 bases aligning to TRBD2. This CDR3 region has 18 residues. V shed 1 base, J shed 3 bases, and the junction held 6 bases outside the gene matches. Per the germline V gene, CDR1 is SGHTA and CDR2 is FQGTGA. Here the CDR3 DNA reads TGTGCCAGCAGCTTAAGGGGGACTAGCGGGAGTGGGACAGATACGCAGTATTTT. As protein: CASSLRGTSGSGTDTQYF.

Concerning this clone: One junction end does not reproduce the germline sequence, and a read error may be involved. The CDR3 sequence is CASSERTSGEQFF. Here the CDR3 DNA reads TGTGCTAGCAGCGAAAGAACTAGCGGTGAGCAGTTCTTC. The chain has TRBV7-7 and TRBJ2-1, with 8 positions matching TRBD2. CDR1 is SSHAT and CDR2 is FNYEAQ in the germline V gene (reference sequence). This CDR3 region has 13 residues.

The V and J genes are TRBV15 and TRBJ1-5; a weak D match, TRBD1 (5 bases). Trimming stripped 4 bases from V and 6 bases from J, with 13 bases between. CDR1 is LNHNV and CDR2 is YYDKDF in the germline V gene (reference sequence). The CDR3 is 14 residues long. The CDR3: CATSNKGILQPQHF. For the CDR3, the DNA is TGTGCCACCAGCAACAAGGGGATCCTTCAGCCCCAGCATTTT. Supplemented by reference TRBV15 and TRBJ1-5, the full variable domain reads DAMVIQNPRYQVTQFGKPVTLSCSQTLNHNVMYWYQQKSSQAPKLLFHYYDKDFNNEADTPDNFQSRRPNTSFCFLDIRSPGLGDTAMYLCATSNKGILQPQHFGDGTRLSIL.

The V and J genes are TRBV9 and TRBJ2-5; D is undetermined. Per germline, CDR1 SGDLS and CDR2 YYNGEE. This CDR3 comprises 14 residues. V dropped 2 bases and J dropped 6 bases, with 14 bases sitting between them. The CDR3 coding sequence is TGTGCCAGCAGCGTCGACCCCTCCACTAAGACCCAGTACTTC. Translating it yields CASSVDPSTKTQYF. Using reference TRBV9 and TRBJ2-5 for the parts outside the CDR3, the full variable domain is DSGVTQTPKHLITATGQRVTLRCSPRSGDLSVYWYQQSLDQGLQFLIQYYNGEERAKGNILERFSAQQFPDLHSELNLSSLELGDSALYFCASSVDPSTKTQYFGPGTRLLVL.

This rearrangement joins TRBV4-1 to TRBJ1-1; tentatively, D is TRBD1 (6 bases). There are 14 residues in the CDR3. From germline, CDR1 is MGHRA and CDR2 YSYEKL. V dropped 1 base and J dropped 0 bases, with 6 bases sitting between them. The CDR3 DNA is TGCGCCAGCAGCCAAGGGACAGTGAACACTGAAGCTTTCTTT. Its translation is CASSQGTVNTEAFF.

The chain uses TRBV6-6 and TRBJ2-1; possibly TRBD2 for D (5 bases). Looked up from germline, CDR1 is MNHNY and CDR2 is SVGAGI (reference sequence). V gave up 4 bases and J gave up 7 bases, with 17 bases separating them. This CDR3 has 15 amino acids. CDR3 sequence reads: CASSSGPGEINEQFF. The CDR3 coding sequence is TGTGCCAGCAGTTCAGGACCCGGGGAGATTAATGAGCAGTTCTTC.

The gene calls are TRBV15 and TRBJ1-3; D gene unclear. Per the germline V gene, CDR1 is LNHNV and CDR2 is YYDKDF (reference sequence). The CDR3 sequence is 15 residues long. The germline V and J ends were trimmed by 0 bases and 3 bases, with 9 bases remaining between them. CDR3 nucleotides: TGTGCCACCAGCAGAGATTCTGGAGTTGGAAACACCATATATTTT. This encodes CATSRDSGVGNTIYF.

The gene calls are TRBV6-5 and TRBJ2-5; possibly TRBD1 for D (6 bases). The assigned J gene may be wrong: the sequence end matches TRBJ2-7 better. The CDR3 length is 11 residues. Germline V lookup: CDR1 MNHEY, CDR2 SVGAGI. The CDR3 nucleotides read TGTGCCAGCAGTAGCAGGGGCGAGCAGTACTTC. Its protein is CASSSRGEQYF.

The chain uses TRBV5-1 and TRBJ2-3; D possibly corresponds to TRBD1 (6 bases). Germline V gene data show CDR1 as SGHRS and CDR2 as YFSETQ. The CDR3 is 16 residues long. V was trimmed by 4 bases and J by 2 bases, leaving 17 bases between them. This CDR3 is CASSRKQGTNTDTQYF. CDR3 in DNA: TGCGCCAGCAGCCGGAAACAGGGTACCAACACAGATACGCAGTATTTT.

The chain couples TRBV18 to TRBJ2-1, with 9 bases aligning to TRBD2. The CDR3 length is 17 residues. CDR1 and CDR2 (germline): KGHSH, LQKENI. V shed 0 bases, J shed 5 bases, and the junction held 8 bases outside the gene matches. As DNA, the CDR3 is TGTGCCAGCTCACCACCTCCGGGACTAGCTGCGGACAATGAGCAGTTCTTC. It specifies CASSPPPGLAADNEQFF.

The chain combines TRBV2 with TRBJ1-3; D may be TRBD1 (6 bases). Germline V lookup: CDR1 SNHLY, CDR2 FYNNEI. This CDR3 has 13 amino acids. V lost 6 bases and J lost 4, with 10 bases in between. CDR3 bases: TGTGCCAGCAGCAGGGGAAACGGAAACACCATATATTTT. This sequence encodes CASSRGNGNTIYF. Full variable domain (outside the CDR3, taken from reference TRBV2 and TRBJ1-3): EPEVTQTPSHQVTQMGQEVILRCVPISNHLYFYWYRQILGQKVEFLVSFYNNEISEKSEIFDDQFSVERPDGSNFTLKIRSTKLEDSAMYFCASSRGNGNTIYFGEGSWLTVV.

The V call is TRBV20-1, the J call TRBJ1-1; 7 bases fit TRBD1. Germline V CDR1 and CDR2: DFQATT, SNEGSKA (reference sequence). V lost 5 bases and J lost 7; bases outside the gene matches: 4. This CDR3 has 11 amino acids. The CDR3 here is CSAWTGLEAFF. DNA of the CDR3: TGCAGTGCTTGGACAGGACTTGAAGCTTTCTTT.

The chain uses TRBV11-2 and TRBJ2-7; 10 bases match TRBD1. The junction had 3 bases not matched to a gene; V was cut back by 4 bases and J by 3 bases. The CDR3 length is 14 residues. CDR1 and CDR2 (germline): SGHAT, FQNNGV. For the CDR3, the DNA is TGTGCCAGCAGCTCGGGACAGGGGATCTACGAGCAGTACTTC. Encoded protein: CASSSGQGIYEQYF. The full variable domain, its missing parts supplied by reference TRBV11-2 and TRBJ2-7, is EAGVAQSPRYKIIEKRQSVAFWCNPISGHATLYWYQQILGQGPKLLIQFQNNGVVDDSQLPKDRFSAERLKGVDSTLKIQPAKLEDSAVYLCASSSGQGIYEQYFGPGTRLTVT.

The chain carries TRBV6-1 and TRBJ2-3; no reliable D call. Trimming cost V 6 bases and J 8 bases, with 15 bases left between them. This CDR3 has 13 residues. The V gene's germline CDR1 is MNHNS and CDR2 SASEGT. DNA of the CDR3: TGTGCCAGCAGGGAGTCCCCCCTCGGTACGCAGTATTTT. It yields the protein CASRESPLGTQYF.

V usage is TRBV18 and J usage is TRBJ1-1, with TRBD1 matching 11 bases. Germline-derived CDR1 and CDR2 are KGHSH and LQKENI. The CDR3 runs 15 residues. Trimming at V came to 4 bases and at J to 6 bases, leaving 7 bases not matched to a gene. Written as DNA, the CDR3 is TGTGCCAGCTCACGGGACAGGGGGGGAGAAGCTGAAGCTTTCTTT. Its translation is CASSRDRGGEAEAFF.

The chain joins TRBV19 to TRBJ2-1; D is possibly TRBD1 (6 bases). The CDR3 extends over 14 amino acids. Germline values: CDR1 LNHDA, CDR2 SQIVND (reference sequence). Between the trimmed V and J ends, which lost 3 bases and 12 bases, there was a span of 18 bases. The CDR3 DNA sequence: TGTGCCAGTAGTATGGCCGCCTACAGGGTCGGGCAGTTCTTC. Its protein product is CASSMAAYRVGQFF.

V is TRBV29-1 and J is TRBJ1-4; 9 bases fit TRBD1. In germline, CDR1 is SQVTM, CDR2 ANQGSEA. Unmatched junction bases numbered 8, after V lost 8 bases and J lost 7 bases. The CDR3 runs 13 residues. The CDR3 coding sequence is TGCAGCTCTCCCGGGACAGGGCTTGAAAAACTGTTTTTT. Translated, it gives CSSPGTGLEKLFF.

This chain connects TRBV10-1 to TRBJ1-3; 10 nucleotides line up with TRBD1. J was trimmed by 8 bases and V by 8 bases; bases with no gene match: 0. Looked up from germline, CDR1 is WNHNN and CDR2 is SYGVQD (reference sequence). This CDR3 spans 11 amino acids. The CDR3 bases are TGCGCCAGCGGGACAGGGGACACCATATATTTT. Its translation: CASGTGDTIYF.

This chain connects TRBV15 to TRBJ1-1, with 11 positions matching TRBD1. The CDR3 length is 15 residues. Germline V gene sequence: CDR1 LNHNV, CDR2 YYDKDF (reference sequence). The ends lost 3 bases at V and 6 bases at J; junction bases unmatched: 6. The DNA for the CDR3 is TGTGCCACCAGCAGGGGGGACAGGGGGAATGCTGAAGCTTTCTTT. It translates to CATSRGDRGNAEAFF.

The V and J genes are TRBV7-8 and TRBJ2-3; maybe TRBD2 (7 bases). Germline CDR1 reads SGHVS; CDR2 reads FQNEAQ. The CDR3 loop spans 17 amino acids. The ends were cut back, 1 base at V and 1 base at J, with 15 bases in the middle. In nucleotides, the CDR3 is TGTGCCAGCAGCTTAGAAAGGGGGAGGGCCGGCACAGATACGCAGTATTTT. Translating gives CASSLERGRAGTDTQYF.

The J gene is TRBJ2-3, the V gene TRBV11-2, with D perhaps TRBD2 (6 bases). Deletions cut 5 bases from V and 0 bases from J, with 15 bases between. Germline CDR1 SGHAT, CDR2 FQNNGV. The CDR3 has 16 amino acids. CDR3: CASSLLGGTSTDTQYF. The DNA for the CDR3 is TGTGCCAGCAGCCTGCTTGGTGGGACTAGCACAGATACGCAGTATTTT.

The chain recombines TRBV7-9 with TRBJ1-5; no firm D call. Trimming shortened V by 5 bases and J by 6 bases, and 11 bases separated the two germline ends. Germline V gene lookup returns CDR1 SEHNR and CDR2 FQNEAQ (reference sequence). The length of the CDR3 is 13 residues. The CDR3 DNA reads as TGTGCCAGCAGCAACCGGGCGGGTCAGCCCCAGCATTTT. This translates into CASSNRAGQPQHF.

The chain couples TRBV28 to TRBJ1-5, with D tentatively TRBD1 (5 bases). CDR3 length: 14 residues. V was clipped by 6 bases and J by 0 bases, with 9 bases between them. The germline CDR1 and CDR2 sequences are MDHEN and SYDVKM. CDR3 in DNA: TGTGCCAGCAGCGGGACTTTTAGCAATCAGCCCCAGCATTTT. It encodes CASSGTFSNQPQHF.

The rearrangement uses TRBV4-2 and TRBJ2-1; tentative D call: TRBD1 (6 bases). V gave up 0 bases and J gave up 3 bases, with 12 bases separating them. Germline V gene sequence: CDR1 LGHNA, CDR2 YNFKEQ. The CDR3 totals 16 residues. The CDR3 sequence is CASSQEWGQLYNEQFF. The CDR3 DNA reads TGTGCCAGCAGCCAAGAATGGGGGCAGCTCTACAATGAGCAGTTCTTC.

The chain employs TRBV6-1 and TRBJ2-4; 7 nucleotides match TRBD2. Unmatched junction bases numbered 12, after V lost 4 bases and J lost 0 bases. The CDR3 has 18 amino acids. Germline V gene lookup returns CDR1 MNHNS and CDR2 SASEGT. DNA for the CDR3: TGTGCCAGCAGTGTCTCCCCCGGGGCGGGGGTAGCCAAAAACATTCAGTACTTC. Its protein is CASSVSPGAGVAKNIQYF.

The chain couples TRBV27 to TRBJ2-7; D call uncertain. From germline, CDR1 is MNHEY and CDR2 SMNVEV (reference sequence). The V end was cut by 0 bases, the J end by 5 bases, with 8 bases between. This CDR3 has 13 amino acids. The CDR3 protein is CASSLSPRDEQYF. Here the CDR3 DNA reads TGTGCCAGCAGTTTATCCCCCCGGGACGAGCAGTACTTC.

This sequence joins TRBV27 and TRBJ1-1; 8 bases align to TRBD1. Germline trimming cut 1 base from V and 5 bases from J; bases unmatched to any gene: 9. CDR3 size: 16 residues. Germline V gene lookup returns CDR1 MNHEY and CDR2 SMNVEV (reference sequence). This CDR3 is CASSLFTGTGPTEAFF. CDR3 in DNA: TGTGCCAGCAGTTTATTCACCGGGACAGGCCCGACTGAAGCTTTCTTT.

The chain has TRBV2 and TRBJ1-1, with D maybe TRBD1 (5 bases). The germline CDR1 and CDR2 sequences are SNHLY and FYNNEI. The CDR3 runs 12 residues. The germline V and J ends were trimmed by 3 bases and 7 bases, with 9 bases remaining between them. The CDR3 is CASSDWGSEAFF. CDR3 DNA: TGTGCCAGCAGTGATTGGGGCAGTGAAGCTTTCTTT.